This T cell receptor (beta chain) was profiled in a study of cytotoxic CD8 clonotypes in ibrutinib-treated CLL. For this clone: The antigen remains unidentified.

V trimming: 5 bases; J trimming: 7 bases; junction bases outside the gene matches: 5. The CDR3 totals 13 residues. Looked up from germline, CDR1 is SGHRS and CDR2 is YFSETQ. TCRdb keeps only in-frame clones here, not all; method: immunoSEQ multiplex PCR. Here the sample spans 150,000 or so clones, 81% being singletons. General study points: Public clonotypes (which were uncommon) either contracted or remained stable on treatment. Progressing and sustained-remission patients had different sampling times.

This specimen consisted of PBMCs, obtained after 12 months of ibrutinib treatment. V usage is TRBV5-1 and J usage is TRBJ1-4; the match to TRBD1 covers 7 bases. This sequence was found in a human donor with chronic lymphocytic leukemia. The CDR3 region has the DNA TGCGCCAGCAGTACAGGGGTGACTGAAAAACTGTTTTTT. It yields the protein CASSTGVTEKLFF. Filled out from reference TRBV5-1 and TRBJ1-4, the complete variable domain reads KAGVTQTPRYLIKTRGQQVTLSCSPISGHRSVSWYQQTPGQGLQFLFEYFSETQRNKGNFPGRFSGRQFSNSRSEMNVSTLELGDSALYLCASSTGVTEKLFFGSGTQLSVL.